This T cell receptor beta chain was documented in a study of cytomegalovirus exposure and HLA in healthy donors. The PCR was carried out with 60 Vbeta primers and 13 Jbeta primers. The data were produced by immunoSEQ multiplex PCR, yet TCRdb's version contains in-frame clones alone and is incomplete. Altogether 200,000 to 250,000 clones are present, around 80% being singletons, with the ten largest covering 2.5% to 3%. The CDR3 totals 19 residues. The V and J ends lost 3 bases and 0 bases, in that order; junction bases with no gene match: 5. CDR1 and CDR2 (germline): KGHSH, LQKENI. This TCR was recovered from a woman aged 60-75 years in good health and CMV-seropositive. The sequencing sample was made of PBMCs. This chain links TRBV18 with TRBJ2-6, with 13 bases fitting TRBD2. CDR3 coding DNA: TGTGCCAGCTCACCGAAGGGACTAGCGGGATCCTCTGGGGCCAACGTCCTGACTTTC. This encodes CASSPKGLAGSSGANVLTF.